Presented here are 17 T cell receptor beta chains from one specimen sequenced in a study of blood T cell repertoires in COVID-19. Clones were read by immunoSEQ multiplex PCR, and TCRdb kept only the in-frame ones, dropping some. The repertoire consists of more than 90,000 clones, with 82% occurring once and the leading ten covering about 18%. Sequencing was carried out using peripheral blood. These receptors were collected from a man older than 75 with acute or convalescent COVID-19.

J is TRBJ2-1 and V is TRBV5-1; D may be TRBD1 (5 bases). Trimming took off 6 bases at V and 1 base at J, with 11 bases between the two ends. In germline, CDR1 is SGHRS, CDR2 YFSETQ. The CDR3 extends over 14 amino acids. The CDR3 spells CASKGLGSYNEQFF. The DNA of the CDR3 is TGCGCCAGCAAGGGGTTAGGATCCTACAATGAGCAGTTCTTC.

V and J are TRBV5-4 and TRBJ1-2; D is uncertain. The V gene's germline CDR1 is SGHNT and CDR2 YYREEE (reference sequence). This CDR3 contains 16 residues. The germline V and J ends were trimmed by 4 bases and 6 bases, with 22 bases remaining between them. The CDR3 DNA reads as TGTGCCAGCAGCGTTTCGGGTCATCGGCTGGAGAATGGCTACACCTTC. Translating gives CASSVSGHRLENGYTF.

This chain uses TRBV21-1 with TRBJ1-4. TRBV21-1 corresponds to a pseudogene. The CDR3 runs 16 residues. The CDR3 here is CASSTTTPSTNEKLFF. The CDR3 bases are TGTGCCAGCAGCACTACTACACCATCAACTAATGAAAAACTGTTTTTT.

The chain combines TRBV13 with TRBJ2-3; no definite D call. V gave up 0 bases and J gave up 7 bases, with 11 bases separating them. In germline, CDR1 is PRHDT, CDR2 FYEKMQ (reference sequence). The CDR3 has 14 amino acids. The CDR3: CASSLGRVPNTQYF. As DNA, the CDR3 is TGTGCCAGCAGCTTAGGTCGGGTTCCGAATACGCAGTATTTT.

The V and J genes are TRBV7-4 and TRBJ2-4; the D gene is possibly TRBD2 (5 bases). The CDR3 runs to 18 residues. Germline V gene data show CDR1 as SGHVT and CDR2 as SQSDAQ. Trimming removed 5 bases from V and 0 bases from J, with 20 bases in between. CDR3 nucleotides: TGTGCCAGCAGCGGCATGGAAGCGGTTAAACTAGCCAAAAACATTCAGTACTTC. Its translation: CASSGMEAVKLAKNIQYF.

The chain recombines TRBV10-1 with TRBJ2-7, with 7 bases identical to TRBD1. CDR3 size: 15 residues. V trimming: 6 bases; J trimming: 0 bases; junction bases outside the gene matches: 8. Germline CDR1 reads WNHNN; CDR2 reads SYGVQD (reference sequence). The CDR3 loop reads CASSPRTGLSYEQYF. The CDR3, as DNA: TGCGCCAGCAGCCCCAGGACAGGCCTCTCCTACGAGCAGTACTTC.

V gene TRBV14 combines with J gene TRBJ1-4, with TRBD1 matching 8 bases. J was trimmed by 8 bases and V by 1 base; bases with no gene match: 9. Germline V CDR1 and CDR2: SGHDN, FVKESK. The CDR3 consists of 16 residues. In DNA form, the CDR3 reads TGTGCCAGCAGCCAAGTGTTGACAGGGGTTAGAGAAAAACTGTTTTTT. It codes for CASSQVLTGVREKLFF.

V gene TRBV6-6 combines with J gene TRBJ1-4; D is perhaps TRBD1 (5 bases). CDR3 length: 15 residues. The germline V gene has CDR1 MNHNY and CDR2 SVGAGI (reference sequence). V was cut by 6 bases and J by 6 bases, with 17 bases left in between. The CDR3 bases are TGTGCCAGCAGACCCCCGGGTGGGGGGGATGAAAAACTGTTTTTT. Amino acid sequence: CASRPPGGGDEKLFF.

The CDR3 DNA reads as TGCGCCAGCAGCGCCCAACAGGCGGTGAATTCACCCCTCCACTTT. It is translated as CASSAQQAVNSPLHF. The chain is built from TRBV5-1 and TRBJ1-6; weak D call: TRBD1 (5 bases). The CDR3 contains 15 residues. Trimming stripped 4 bases from V and 7 bases from J, with 15 bases between. Germline assignment: CDR1 SGHRS and CDR2 YFSETQ.

This clone was counted once. This chain links TRBV11-2 with TRBJ1-4; a possible D gene is TRBD1 (6 bases). This CDR3 has 13 residues. V was shortened by 2 bases and J by 8 bases, with 9 bases between the two germline ends. In germline, CDR1 is SGHAT, CDR2 FQNNGV. The CDR3, as DNA: TGTGCCAGCAGCTTACGCAGGGGAGAAAAACTGTTTTTT. It specifies CASSLRRGEKLFF.

V usage is TRBV5-1 and J usage is TRBJ1-3; unclear D gene. CDR3 length equals 16 residues. Germline V gene sequence: CDR1 SGHRS, CDR2 YFSETQ. The V end lost 4 bases, the J end lost 0 bases, and 14 bases lay between the germline ends. CDR3 in DNA: TGCGCCAGCAGCGGCACGCAGGCCAGCTCTGGAAACACCATATATTTT. Amino acid sequence: CASSGTQASSGNTIYF.

The chain employs TRBV2 and TRBJ2-6; unclear D gene. CDR1 and CDR2 (germline): SNHLY, FYNNEI. The CDR3 is 15 residues long. With 5 bases removed from V and 0 bases from J, the gap between germline ends came to 8 bases. As DNA, the CDR3 is TGTGCCAGCAGTCTACAGATCTCTGGGGCCAACGTCCTGACTTTC. It specifies CASSLQISGANVLTF.

The sample holds a few counts of this clone. The chain combines TRBV19 with TRBJ1-2; D is ambiguous. Germline CDR1 is LNHDA and CDR2 is SQIVND (reference sequence). V lost 3 bases, J lost 0 bases, and 5 bases lay in between. This CDR3 comprises 13 residues. CDR3 nucleotides: TGTGCCAGTAGTATCTATGCTAACTATGGCTACACCTTC. It encodes CASSIYANYGYTF.

This clone was seen a few times. The chain links TRBV5-6 to TRBJ1-4; D call uncertain. V lost 2 bases to trimming and J lost 2 bases, with 10 bases between them. Germline CDR1 SGHDT, CDR2 YYEEEE. There are 15 residues in the CDR3. Here the CDR3 reads CASSFTLQTNEKLFF. The CDR3 DNA sequence: TGTGCCAGCAGCTTTACCCTCCAGACTAATGAAAAACTGTTTTTT.

The chain joins TRBV19 to TRBJ1-1; 7 positions match TRBD1. This CDR3 comprises 15 residues. With 5 bases clipped from V and 2 bases from J, the junction kept 8 bases outside the gene matches. Germline CDR1 is LNHDA and CDR2 is SQIVND (reference sequence). Here the CDR3 DNA reads TGTGCCAGTAGTCATGGGGACAGAAAAAACACTGAAGCTTTCTTT. Its translation: CASSHGDRKNTEAFF.

The rearrangement uses TRBV7-9 and TRBJ2-1, with no clear D. CDR3 length: 11 residues. The V gene lost 2 bases and the J gene lost 7 bases, with 3 bases spanning the gap. CDR1 is SEHNR, CDR2 FQNEAQ, per germline (reference sequence). CDR3 in DNA: TGTGCCAGCAGCTTACAGAATGAGCAGTTCTTC. It codes for CASSLQNEQFF.

This chain connects TRBV28 to TRBJ1-5; D possibly corresponds to TRBD1 (6 bases). This CDR3 is 15 amino acids long. Trimming pared 5 bases from V and 4 bases from J, leaving 15 bases between. Germline loops: CDR1 MDHEN, CDR2 SYDVKM. The CDR3 spells CASSIIAGENQPQHF. CDR3 DNA: TGTGCCAGCAGTATCATAGCAGGGGAGAATCAGCCCCAGCATTTT.